The 22 T cell receptor beta chains below were found in one sample sequenced in a study of blood T cells in healthy people across ages. Then a second PCR, running roughly 7 to 12 cycles, was carried out with a sample-barcoded 5' primer and a J-beta primer mix. Each CDR3 protein is one row after TCRdb ran MiXCR on the 5' RACE reads. The sample has about 570,000 distinct CDR3 sequences; 25% to 30% are singletons. The specimen sequenced was blood. All receptors come from a woman in her seventies in good health.

The chain employs TRBV24-1 and TRBJ2-5; 11 bases agree with TRBD2. The CDR3 consists of 16 residues. Germline V CDR1 and CDR2: KGHDR, SFDVKD. V was pared by 6 bases and J by 5 bases, with 10 bases of the junction left unmatched. CDR3 protein: CATSHTLAGGGETQYF. As DNA, the CDR3 is TGTGCCACCAGTCATACCCTAGCGGGGGGCGGCGAGACCCAGTACTTC.

The V and J genes are TRBV9 and TRBJ2-5; D is uncertain. V lost 0 bases and J lost 11, with 11 bases in between. Germline assignment: CDR1 SGDLS and CDR2 YYNGEE. The CDR3 loop spans 12 amino acids. The CDR3, as DNA: TGTGCCAGCAGCGTAGGACATGACAAGCAGTACTTC. It encodes CASSVGHDKQYF.

The V and J genes are TRBV29-1 and TRBJ2-5, with 7 nucleotides matching TRBD1. The J call is in doubt because the DNA end fits TRBJ2-1 better. Per the germline V gene, CDR1 is SQVTM and CDR2 is ANQGSEA. The CDR3 length is 17 residues. The CDR3 nucleotides read TGCAGCGTTGAGGGATTAGAACAGGGGAATCCCCTCAATGAGCAGTTCTTC. Encoded protein: CSVEGLEQGNPLNEQFF.

This clonotype appeared a few times. The V and J genes are TRBV4-3 and TRBJ2-2; 8 bases are a match to TRBD2. Trimming at V came to 6 bases and at J to 1 base, leaving 7 bases not matched to a gene. The CDR3 totals 16 residues. Germline CDR1 LGHNA, CDR2 YSLEER. DNA of the CDR3: TGCGCCAGCAGAGGGAGCGGGGGAGGGAACACCGGGGAGCTGTTTTTT. This sequence encodes CASRGSGGGNTGELFF.

The rearrangement uses TRBV7-9 and TRBJ1-2, with D unclear. The CDR3 is made up of 14 amino acids. Looked up from germline, CDR1 is SEHNR and CDR2 is FQNEAQ (reference sequence). Trimming cost V 1 base and J 8 bases, with 14 bases left between them. CDR3: CASSLGSGGKGYTF. The CDR3 DNA sequence: TGTGCCAGCAGCTTAGGATCAGGAGGGAAAGGCTACACCTTC.

This clonotype was seen only a few times. The rearrangement links TRBV18 to TRBJ2-3; tentatively, D is TRBD1 (6 bases). There are 15 residues in the CDR3. Germline CDR1 KGHSH, CDR2 LQKENI. V was cut by 3 bases and J by 2 bases, with 12 bases left in between. DNA for the CDR3: TGTGCCAGCTCACCGACCAGGGGAAACACAGATACGCAGTATTTT. Translation: CASSPTRGNTDTQYF. The full variable domain, rest sourced from reference TRBV18 and TRBJ2-3, is NAGVMQNPRHLVRRRGQEARLRCSPMKGHSHVYWYRQLPEEGLKFMVYLQKENIIDESGMPKERFSAEFPKEGPSILRIQQVVRGDSAAYFCASSPTRGNTDTQYFGPGTRLTVL.

V usage is TRBV20-1 and J usage is TRBJ1-2, with unresolved D. CDR1 DFQATT and CDR2 SNEGSKA come from the germline V gene (reference sequence). The CDR3 contains 13 residues. The V gene lost 3 bases and the J gene lost 2 bases, with 10 bases spanning the gap. CDR3 in DNA: TGCAGTGCTAGGGCGAGTCAGAACTATGGCTACACCTTC. Translating it yields CSARASQNYGYTF.

In the case of this clonotype: The junction does not match germline at one end; this may be a read error. This rearrangement joins TRBV5-1 to TRBJ2-3, with 7 bases aligning to TRBD1. The CDR3 length is 16 residues. Per the germline V gene, CDR1 is SGHRS and CDR2 is YFSETQ. The CDR3 DNA sequence: TGCGCCAGCAGCTACTCTCCGGGACAGCAAACAGACACGCAGTATTTT. Amino acids: CASSYSPGQQTDTQYF.

The chain uses TRBV4-1 and TRBJ2-3; the match to TRBD2 covers 8 bases. The CDR3 runs 16 residues. Germline trimming cut 4 bases from V and 2 bases from J; bases unmatched to any gene: 8. Germline CDR1 MGHRA, CDR2 YSYEKL. CDR3 bases: TGCGCCAGCAGCCGTTTCTTAGCGGGGTCCACAGATACGCAGTATTTT. Translating it yields CASSRFLAGSTDTQYF.

The chain has TRBV4-1 and TRBJ2-5; 7 nucleotides line up with TRBD2. The J call is doubtful: the DNA matches TRBJ2-1 better. The CDR3 extends over 16 amino acids. The germline gives CDR1 MGHRA, CDR2 YSYEKL. CDR3 sequence: CASSQGYTSAYNEQFF. CDR3 in DNA: TGCGCCAGCAGCCAAGGGTATACTAGCGCATACAATGAGCAGTTCTTC.

This clonotype was observed a few times. V usage is TRBV10-3 and J usage is TRBJ2-1, with TRBD1 matching over 12 bases. The CDR3 is made up of 17 amino acids. The J segment lost 5 bases and the V segment lost 4 bases, leaving 9 bases of the junction unmatched. The V gene's germline CDR1 is ENHRY and CDR2 SYGVKD. The CDR3 protein is CAISVGQGASRDNEQFF. CDR3 DNA: TGTGCCATCAGTGTGGGACAGGGGGCTTCCCGCGACAATGAGCAGTTCTTC.

The chain combines TRBV9 with TRBJ2-5; D not resolved. Judging by the DNA end, TRBJ2-7 fits better; the J call may be wrong. Germline V CDR1 and CDR2: SGDLS, YYNGEE. CDR3 length equals 14 residues. CDR3 nucleotides: TGTGCCAGCAGCGTAGGGAACGTGCCCTACGAGCAGTACTTC. As protein: CASSVGNVPYEQYF.

This clonotype was counted between two and nine times. The J gene is TRBJ2-4, the V gene TRBV15; TRBD1 aligns across 7 bases. Germline V gene lookup returns CDR1 LNHNV and CDR2 YYDKDF (reference sequence). V was clipped by 2 bases and J by 8 bases; unmatched bases: 6. The CDR3 spans 14 residues. Here the CDR3 reads CATSRRQGRDIQYF. The CDR3 DNA reads as TGTGCCACCAGCAGACGACAGGGACGGGACATTCAGTACTTC.

This clonotype showed up just a few times. The missing conserved phenylalanine or tryptophan at the end of this CDR3 makes a read error likely. This chain uses TRBV20-1 with TRBJ1-2, with unresolved D. V dropped 1 base and J dropped 4 bases, with 13 bases sitting between them. There are 14 residues in the CDR3. CDR1 and CDR2 from the germline V gene are DFQATT and SNEGSKA (reference sequence). The CDR3 spells CSARVGSLVYGYTL. The CDR3 nucleotides are TGCAGTGCTAGAGTTGGGTCTCTCGTCTATGGCTACACCCTC.

This clonotype appeared a few times. The chain employs TRBV11-2 and TRBJ1-1; no clear D gene. The V end lost 5 bases, the J end lost 2 bases, and 15 bases lay between the germline ends. The CDR3 length is 15 residues. CDR1 SGHAT and CDR2 FQNNGV come from the germline V gene. Here the CDR3 reads CASSRMMGINTEAFF. CDR3 DNA sequence: TGTGCCAGCAGCCGGATGATGGGGATTAACACTGAAGCTTTCTTT. The complete variable domain, with remaining parts taken from reference TRBV11-2 and TRBJ1-1, reads EAGVAQSPRYKIIEKRQSVAFWCNPISGHATLYWYQQILGQGPKLLIQFQNNGVVDDSQLPKDRFSAERLKGVDSTLKIQPAKLEDSAVYLCASSRMMGINTEAFFGQGTRLTVV.

This clonotype was picked up a small number of times. The chain joins TRBV25-1 to TRBJ2-7; 7 positions agree with TRBD2. The CDR3 extends over 13 amino acids. Trimming at V came to 2 bases and at J to 4 bases, leaving 2 bases not matched to a gene. Germline V CDR1 and CDR2: MGHDK, SYGVNS. CDR3 bases: TGTGCCAGCAGTGAACTCGGGGGGTACGAGCAGTACTTC. Translation: CASSELGGYEQYF.

This clonotype was detected a few times. V is TRBV6-6 and J is TRBJ2-7, with 10 bases that match TRBD1. Germline V gives CDR1 MNHNY, CDR2 SVGAGI (reference sequence). CDR3 length: 15 amino acids. V lost 6 bases, J lost 5 bases, and 10 bases stayed unmatched. CDR3 DNA: TGTGCCAGCAGGCATCGGGACAGGGGTGCCAACGAGCAGTACTTC. Protein sequence: CASRHRDRGANEQYF.

This clonotype was found a few times. The rearrangement links TRBV18 to TRBJ2-5, with D possibly being TRBD2 (5 bases). The end of the DNA aligns better with TRBJ2-1, so the J call may be wrong. This CDR3 has 17 residues. Germline V gene data show CDR1 as KGHSH and CDR2 as LQKENI. CDR3 in DNA: TGTGCCAGCTCACCCAGCCGGAGCCTAGCCAGTAACAATGAGCAGTTCTTC. Its translation: CASSPSRSLASNNEQFF.

V and J are TRBV4-3 and TRBJ1-2, with D unclear. The V end lost 2 bases, the J end lost 8 bases, and 12 bases lay between the germline ends. In germline, CDR1 is LGHNA, CDR2 YSLEER. The CDR3 spans 13 residues. The CDR3 sequence: CASSQSGSGGYTF. The CDR3 region has the DNA TGCGCCAGCAGCCAATCCGGGTCCGGGGGCTACACCTTC.

This clonotype was seen a handful of times. The CDR3 spells CSARVWGQETQYF. CDR3 DNA: TGCAGTGCTAGAGTGTGGGGACAAGAGACCCAGTACTTC. The chain carries TRBV20-1 and TRBJ2-5, with D hard to call. V was pared by 1 base and J by 2 bases, with 8 bases between. This CDR3 is 13 amino acids long. Germline lookup yields CDR1 DFQATT and CDR2 SNEGSKA (reference sequence).

This clonotype was found a few times. The chain has TRBV7-2 and TRBJ1-1, with 10 bases matching TRBD1. Per the germline V gene, CDR1 is SGHTA and CDR2 is FQGNSA. V dropped 4 bases and J dropped 5; count of bases not matched to a gene: 4. The CDR3 runs 14 residues. The CDR3 region has the DNA TGTGCCAGCAGCTCACAGGGACAGGGGACTGAAGCTTTCTTT. Its protein is CASSSQGQGTEAFF.

This sequence joins TRBV25-1 and TRBJ1-2, with D perhaps matching TRBD1 (5 bases). Germline values: CDR1 MGHDK, CDR2 SYGVNS. The CDR3 loop spans 13 amino acids. V was shortened by 2 bases and J by 7 bases, with 11 bases between the two germline ends. The CDR3, as DNA: TGTGCCAGCAGTGAACGCAGGGACTCTGGCTACACCTTC. This translates into CASSERRDSGYTF.